Listed here are 7 T cell receptor beta chains from one sample, sequenced in a study of blood T cells in healthy people across ages (dated by TCRdb to between 2015 and 2017). Library preparation employed 5' RACE. The sequencing machine was an Illumina HiSeq 2500. A second PCR of roughly 6 to 12 cycles was run with a J-beta primer mix and a sample-barcoded 5' primer. TCRdb passed the public sequencing reads through fastp at Q25 and MiXCR, retaining productive beta sequences. Each record represents a unique CDR3 protein, reported with the most common genes and DNA among its rows. Counted in this sample were hundreds of thousands of distinct CDR3 sequences; about 32% of them appeared once. The ten largest clones take up approximately 15% of the sample. The specimen sequenced was blood. The receptors come from a woman older than 75 in good health. Donor details come from another sample of the same person, matched by shared clones.

The table lists this clonotype with a few counts. A single base separates this from a much larger clone, so it may be a read error. The chain joins TRBV7-2 to TRBJ2-4; tentatively, D is TRBD1 (6 bases). V was pared by 4 bases and J by 13 bases, with 23 bases between. This CDR3 region has 15 residues. Germline CDR1 reads SGHTA; CDR2 reads FQGNSA. The CDR3 reads CASSSLRSRGSEQYF. DNA of the CDR3: TGTGCCAGCAGCTCCTTAAGGTCCAGGGGCAGTGAGCAGTACTTC.

This clonotype was seen repeatedly, ten times or more. V usage is TRBV6-5 and J usage is TRBJ2-7; TRBD1 matches 7 bases. The CDR3 spans 12 residues. V lost 8 bases, J lost 0 bases, and 1 base stayed unmatched. Germline CDR1 reads MNHEY; CDR2 reads SVGAGI. The CDR3, as DNA: TGTGCCAGCCGACAGGGCTCCTACGAGCAGTACTTC. Translated, it gives CASRQGSYEQYF.

The rearrangement links TRBV5-1 to TRBJ1-1; 10 nucleotides line up with TRBD1. With V trimmed by 4 bases and J by 2 bases, 5 bases remained unmatched. The CDR3 extends over 15 amino acids. CDR1 is SGHRS, CDR2 YFSETQ, per germline. The CDR3 DNA follows: TGCGCCAGCAGCGCATGGGACAGGGGCAACACTGAAGCTTTCTTT. It translates to CASSAWDRGNTEAFF.

This clonotype was seen many times. The genes are TRBV9 and TRBJ2-3; TRBD1 matches 10 bases. V was pared by 4 bases and J by 3 bases, with 5 bases of the junction left unmatched. CDR3 size: 15 residues. Germline V gene sequence: CDR1 SGDLS, CDR2 YYNGEE. The CDR3 region is CASSIRDRGTDTQYF. CDR3 DNA sequence: TGTGCCAGCAGCATCCGGGACAGGGGAACAGATACGCAGTATTTT.

In its sample, this clonotype was seen many times. The chain couples TRBV7-2 to TRBJ2-6; 9 bases map to TRBD1. V lost 5 bases to trimming and J lost 4 bases; unmatched junction nucleotides: 9. The CDR3 sequence is 17 residues long. CDR1 and CDR2 from the germline V gene are SGHTA and FQGNSA. The CDR3 DNA reads TGTGCCAGCAGCGGAGCCGGGACAGGGTACGGGGCCAACGTCCTGACTTTC. This gives the protein CASSGAGTGYGANVLTF.

This clonotype occurred many times. The V and J genes are TRBV6-6 and TRBJ2-7; 11 nucleotides align to TRBD1. Trimming at V came to 6 bases and at J to 3 bases, leaving 7 bases not matched to a gene. CDR1 is MNHNY and CDR2 is SVGAGI in the germline V gene (reference sequence). CDR3 length: 15 amino acids. The CDR3 spells CASRSRTGGYYEQYF. For the CDR3, the DNA is TGTGCCAGCAGAAGCCGGACAGGGGGCTACTACGAGCAGTACTTC.

This clonotype was seen at least ten times. The V call is TRBV5-5, the J call TRBJ2-2, with 11 bases lining up with TRBD2. The CDR3 is made up of 15 amino acids. Losses at the gene ends were 4 bases for V and 4 bases for J; bases not matched to a gene: 3. Germline V lookup: CDR1 SGHKS, CDR2 YYEKEE (reference sequence). In DNA, the CDR3 is TGTGCCAGCAGCGCGGGACTAGCGGCCACCGGGGAGCTGTTTTTT. Amino acid sequence: CASSAGLAATGELFF. The full variable domain, with the rest looked up from reference TRBV5-5 and TRBJ2-2, is DAGVTQSPTHLIKTRGQQVTLRCSPISGHKSVSWYQQVLGQGPQFIFQYYEKEERGRGNFPDRFSARQFPNYSSELNVNALLLGDSALYLCASSAGLAATGELFFGEGSRLTVL.